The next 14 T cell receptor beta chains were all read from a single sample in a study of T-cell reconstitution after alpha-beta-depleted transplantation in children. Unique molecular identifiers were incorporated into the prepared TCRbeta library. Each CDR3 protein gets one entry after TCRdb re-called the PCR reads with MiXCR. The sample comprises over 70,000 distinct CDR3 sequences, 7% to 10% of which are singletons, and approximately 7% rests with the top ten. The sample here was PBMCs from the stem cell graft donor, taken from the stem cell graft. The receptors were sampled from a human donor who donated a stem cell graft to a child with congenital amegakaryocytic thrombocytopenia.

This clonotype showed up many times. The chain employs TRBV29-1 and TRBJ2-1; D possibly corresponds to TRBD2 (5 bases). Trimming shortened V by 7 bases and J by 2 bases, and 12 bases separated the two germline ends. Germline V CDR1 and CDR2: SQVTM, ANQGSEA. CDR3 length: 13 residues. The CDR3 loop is CSGNGLAYNEQFF. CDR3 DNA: TGCAGCGGGAATGGACTTGCCTACAATGAGCAGTTCTTC.

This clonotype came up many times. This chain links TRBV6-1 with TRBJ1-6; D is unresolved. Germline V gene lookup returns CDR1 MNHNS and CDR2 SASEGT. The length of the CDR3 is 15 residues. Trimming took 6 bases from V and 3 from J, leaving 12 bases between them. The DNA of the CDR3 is TGTGCCAGCAGGGGAGACACGAGCTATAATTCACCCCTCCACTTT. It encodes CASRGDTSYNSPLHF.

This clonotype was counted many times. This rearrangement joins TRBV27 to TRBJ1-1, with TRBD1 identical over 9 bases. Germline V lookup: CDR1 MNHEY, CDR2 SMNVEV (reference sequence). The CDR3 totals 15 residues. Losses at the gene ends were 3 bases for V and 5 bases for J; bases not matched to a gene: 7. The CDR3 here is CASSFLGQGETEAFF. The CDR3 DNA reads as TGTGCCAGCAGTTTCCTGGGACAGGGAGAAACTGAAGCTTTCTTT.

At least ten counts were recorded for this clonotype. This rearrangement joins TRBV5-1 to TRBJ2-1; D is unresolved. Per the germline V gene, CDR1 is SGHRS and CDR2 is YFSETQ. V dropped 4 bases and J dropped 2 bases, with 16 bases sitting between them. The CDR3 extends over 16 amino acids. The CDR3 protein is CASSLPRTDPYNEQFF. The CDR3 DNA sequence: TGCGCCAGCAGCCTACCTCGGACCGATCCCTACAATGAGCAGTTCTTC.

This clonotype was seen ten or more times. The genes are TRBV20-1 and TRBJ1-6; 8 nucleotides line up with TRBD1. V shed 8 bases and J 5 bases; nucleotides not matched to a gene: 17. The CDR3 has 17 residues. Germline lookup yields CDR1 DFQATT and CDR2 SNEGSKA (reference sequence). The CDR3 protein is CSPLENGQGEDNSPLHF. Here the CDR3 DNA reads TGCAGTCCCCTGGAAAACGGACAGGGAGAGGATAATTCACCCCTCCACTTT.

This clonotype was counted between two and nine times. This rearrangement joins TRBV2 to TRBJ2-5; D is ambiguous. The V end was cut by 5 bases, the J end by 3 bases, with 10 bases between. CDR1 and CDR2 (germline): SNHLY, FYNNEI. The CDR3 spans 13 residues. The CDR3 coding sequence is TGTGCCAGCAGTTTGGACCAAAAAGAGACCCAGTACTTC. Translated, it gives CASSLDQKETQYF.

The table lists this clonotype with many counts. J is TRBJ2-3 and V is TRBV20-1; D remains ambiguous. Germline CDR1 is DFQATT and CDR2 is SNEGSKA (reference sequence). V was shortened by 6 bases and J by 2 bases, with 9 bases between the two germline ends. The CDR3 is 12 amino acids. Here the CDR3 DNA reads TGCAGTGCCCCTTTCGCCACAGATACGCAGTATTTT. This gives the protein CSAPFATDTQYF.

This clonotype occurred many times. CDR3: CASSLTGSPNEKLFF. The CDR3 region has the DNA TGCGCCAGCAGCCTGACGGGGAGCCCTAATGAAAAACTGTTTTTT. This chain connects TRBV5-1 to TRBJ1-4, with D unresolved. V lost 4 bases and J lost 3, with 13 bases in between. The CDR3 extends over 15 amino acids. CDR1 and CDR2 from the germline V gene are SGHRS and YFSETQ.

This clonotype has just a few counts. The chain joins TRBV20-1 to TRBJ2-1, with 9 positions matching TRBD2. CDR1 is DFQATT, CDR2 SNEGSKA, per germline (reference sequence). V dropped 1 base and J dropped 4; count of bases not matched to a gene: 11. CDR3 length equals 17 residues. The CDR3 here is CSARVGSGGPGYNEQFF. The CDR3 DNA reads TGCAGTGCTAGAGTTGGTAGCGGGGGCCCGGGGTACAATGAGCAGTTCTTC.

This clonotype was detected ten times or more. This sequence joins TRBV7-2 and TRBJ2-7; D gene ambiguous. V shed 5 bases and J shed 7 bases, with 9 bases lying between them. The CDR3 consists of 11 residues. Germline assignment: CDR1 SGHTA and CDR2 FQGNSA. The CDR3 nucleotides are TGTGCCAGCAGCATTATGGAAGAGCAGTACTTC. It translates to CASSIMEEQYF.

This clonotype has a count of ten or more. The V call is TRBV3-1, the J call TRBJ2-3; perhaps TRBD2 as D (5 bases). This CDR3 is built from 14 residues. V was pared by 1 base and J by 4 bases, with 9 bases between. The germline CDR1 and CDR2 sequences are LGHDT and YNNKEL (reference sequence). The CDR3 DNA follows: TGTGCCAGCAGCCAAGTTGACGGGGCAGATACGCAGTATTTT. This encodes CASSQVDGADTQYF.

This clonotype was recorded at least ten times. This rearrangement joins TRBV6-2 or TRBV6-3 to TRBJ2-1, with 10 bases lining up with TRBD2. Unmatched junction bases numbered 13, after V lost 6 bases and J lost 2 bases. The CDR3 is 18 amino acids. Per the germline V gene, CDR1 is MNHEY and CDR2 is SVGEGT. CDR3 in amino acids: CASSTRLAGPTAYNEQFF. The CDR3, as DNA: TGTGCCAGCAGCACCAGACTAGCGGGCCCCACGGCCTACAATGAGCAGTTCTTC.

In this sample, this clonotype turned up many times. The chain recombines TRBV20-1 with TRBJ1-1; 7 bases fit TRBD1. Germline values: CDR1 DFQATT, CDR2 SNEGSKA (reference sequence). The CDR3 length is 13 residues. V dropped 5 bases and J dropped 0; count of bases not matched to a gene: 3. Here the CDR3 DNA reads TGCAGTGCTGTACAGGGGATGAACACTGAAGCTTTCTTT. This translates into CSAVQGMNTEAFF.

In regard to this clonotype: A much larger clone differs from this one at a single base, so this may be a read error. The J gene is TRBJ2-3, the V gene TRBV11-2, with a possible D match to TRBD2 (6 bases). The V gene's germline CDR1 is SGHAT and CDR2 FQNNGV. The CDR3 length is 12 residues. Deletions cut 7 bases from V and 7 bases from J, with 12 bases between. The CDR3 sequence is CASTRGENTQYF. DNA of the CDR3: TGTGCCAGCACCCGCGGGGAAAATACGCAGTATTTT.